The 2 T cell receptor beta chains below come from one sample, sequenced in a study of tumor-infiltrating lymphocytes in primary liver carcinoma. The input was around 500 ng total RNA; TCR beta cDNA was made from it with a constant-region primer. Modified slightly, ARM-PCR produced TCR beta libraries over three nested multiplex PCR rounds. Two initial PCR rounds of about 9 cycles each paired TRBV1-TRBV30 forward primers with a C-beta reverse primer. Via MiXCR, TCRdb re-called the multiplex PCR reads, giving one row per CDR3 protein. Of hundreds of thousands of distinct CDR3 sequences in the sample, about 50% were seen once. Unsorted whole blood served as the source of blood RNA, and germline DNA was extracted as well. Sequenced sample: peripheral blood. Receptors were obtained from a woman in her 30s with primary liver carcinoma and hepatitis B virus infection.

A remark on this clonotype: At one end the junction does not follow the germline gene, possibly because of a read error. The V call is TRBV12-3 or TRBV12-4, the J call TRBJ2-7; D is undetermined. The CDR3 runs 15 residues. CDR3 sequence: CANSLRAGFSSEQYF. The CDR3, as DNA: TGTGCCAACAGTTTAAGGGCAGGATTCTCAAGCGAGCAGTACTTC.

This clonotype was observed at least ten times. The CDR3 region has the DNA TGTGCCAGCAGTTTCTCTCCTAGGGGATCGAATGAGCAGTTCTTC. Protein: CASSFSPRGSNEQFF. This chain links TRBV12-3 or TRBV12-4 with TRBJ2-1; weak D call: TRBD1 (5 bases). V lost 3 bases and J 7 bases, leaving 16 bases between the germline ends. The CDR3 runs 15 residues.